This T cell receptor beta chain was found in a study of blood T cell repertoires in COVID-19. On the study more broadly: Specimens from acute and convalescent COVID-19 originated in the United States, Italy and Spain. Nucleic acid was either cDNA or gDNA, and it came from T cells, B-cell-depleted T cells, or PBMCs.

Here immunoSEQ multiplex PCR was the method, and the copy in TCRdb shows in-frame clones only, minus some. The repertoire holds 70,000 to 80,000 clones, 65% to 90% seen once, with around 38% in the top ten. This CDR3 is built from 15 residues. Trimming took off 7 bases at V and 1 base at J, with 16 bases between the two ends. Germline CDR1 reads SGHVS; CDR2 reads FNYEAQ. The clonotype comes from a man at least 80 years old with acute or convalescent COVID-19. The chain is built from TRBV7-6 and TRBJ2-5, with D maybe TRBD2 (7 bases). The sequencing input was peripheral blood. Here the CDR3 DNA reads TGTGCCAGCAAAATAAGGGGGGGCAGCCAAGAGACCCAGTACTTC. Translation: CASKIRGGSQETQYF.